This TCR beta chain was retrieved from a study of OX40 agonist ivuxolimab in advanced cancers. Here immunoSEQ multiplex PCR was the method, and the copy in TCRdb shows in-frame clones only, minus some. The data contain 70,000 to 80,000 clones, 85% to 90% of them singletons. In its sample, this clone was seen once. This CDR3 region has 16 residues. Trimming stripped 4 bases from V and 2 bases from J, with 17 bases between. Germline CDR1 is MGHDK and CDR2 is SYGVNS. The sample in question was CD4+ or CD8+ T cells sorted from blood, obtained in a trial of the OX40 agonist ivuxolimab. The receptor comes from an adult with an advanced solid tumor such as melanoma, head and neck, liver or kidney cancer. The chain is built from TRBV25-1 and TRBJ1-2; D unresolved. In DNA, the CDR3 is TGTGCCAGCAGTGCCCCTAGCGGAACTTCGAACTATGGCTACACCTTC. This encodes CASSAPSGTSNYGYTF.